The sequence of this T cell receptor (beta chain) was determined in a study of blood T cells in healthy people across ages. As concerns this clonotype: The antigen is unknown.

Study-wide results and caveats: A strong correlation between TCR beta diversity and naive T cell percentage was seen.

A second PCR of roughly 7 to 11 cycles used a sample-barcoded 5' primer and a J-beta primer mix. Each CDR3 protein gets one entry after TCRdb re-called the 5' RACE reads with MiXCR. Of 1.5 million to 2 million distinct CDR3 sequences in the sample, 40% to 55% were seen once. The V end was cut by 4 bases, the J end by 4 bases, with 13 bases between. The CDR3 totals 15 residues. Germline CDR1 and CDR2: MNHEY and SVGAGI. This receptor was taken from a woman aged 40 to 49 in good health. The rearrangement links TRBV6-5 to TRBJ2-2, with D unclear. The sequencing sample was made of blood. The CDR3 DNA is TGTGCCAGCAGTTTGAAAGCGAGTAGCACCGGGGAGCTGTTTTTT. As protein: CASSLKASSTGELFF.